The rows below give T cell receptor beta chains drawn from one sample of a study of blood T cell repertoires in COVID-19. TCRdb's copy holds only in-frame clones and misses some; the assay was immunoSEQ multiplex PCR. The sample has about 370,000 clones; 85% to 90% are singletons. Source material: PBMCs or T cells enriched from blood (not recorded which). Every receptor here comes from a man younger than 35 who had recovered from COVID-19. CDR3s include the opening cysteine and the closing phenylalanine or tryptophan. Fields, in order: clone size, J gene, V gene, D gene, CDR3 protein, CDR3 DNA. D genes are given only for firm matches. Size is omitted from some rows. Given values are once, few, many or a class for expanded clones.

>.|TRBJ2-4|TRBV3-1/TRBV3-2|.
CASSQDPRDIQYF
TGTGCCAGCAGCCAAGACCCCAGGGACATTCAGTACTTC
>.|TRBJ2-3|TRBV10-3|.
CAISFDRTDTQYF
TGTGCCATCAGTTTCGACAGGACAGATACGCAGTATTTT
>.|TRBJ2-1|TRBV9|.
CASSVVGATEQFF
TGTGCCAGCAGCGTAGTGGGAGCAACTGAGCAGTTCTTC
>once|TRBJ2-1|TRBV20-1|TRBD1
CSASSRGLARGNEQFF
TGCAGTGCTAGTAGTAGGGGGCTAGCACGGGGCAATGAGCAGTTCTTC
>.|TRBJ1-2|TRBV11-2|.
CASTPGSRGGGYTF
TGTGCCAGCACCCCAGGATCGAGGGGGGGTGGCTACACCTTC
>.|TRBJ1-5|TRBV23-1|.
CASSQRNMGQDHGSNQPQHF
TGCGCCAGCAGTCAACGCAATATGGGACAAGATCACGGCTCGAATCAGCCCCAGCATTTT
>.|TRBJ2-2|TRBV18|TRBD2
CASSTTSDSNTGELFF
TGTGCCAGCTCAACTACTAGCGACTCGAACACCGGGGAGCTGTTTTTT
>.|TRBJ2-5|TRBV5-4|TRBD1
CASSTWTGGVETQYF
TGTGCCAGCAGCACCTGGACAGGGGGCGTGGAGACCCAGTACTTC
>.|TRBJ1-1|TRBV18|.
CASSLTGNTEAFF
TGTGCCAGCTCACTAACAGGGAACACTGAAGCTTTCTTT
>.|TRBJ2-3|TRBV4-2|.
CASSRALANIVTDTQYF
TGTGCCAGCAGCCGAGCGCTAGCGAATATCGTCACAGATACGCAGTATTTT
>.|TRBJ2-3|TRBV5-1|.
CASSLAGGSTDTQYF
TGCGCCAGCAGCTTGGCCGGGGGTAGCACAGATACGCAGTATTTT
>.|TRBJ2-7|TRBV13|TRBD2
CASSSTYTGTSGSVYEQYF
TGTGCCAGCAGCTCGACTTATACCGGGACTAGCGGGAGTGTCTACGAGCAGTACTTC
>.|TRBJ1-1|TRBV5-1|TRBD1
CASSPESGTGGYTEAFF
TGCGCCAGCAGCCCGGAATCCGGGACAGGGGGTTATACTGAAGCTTTCTTT
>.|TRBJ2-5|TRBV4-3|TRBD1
CASSQASGGRGETQYF
TGCGCCAGCAGCCAAGCCTCAGGGGGCAGAGGAGAGACCCAGTACTTC
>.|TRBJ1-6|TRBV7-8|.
CASSFRTGLSSSYNSPLHF
TGTGCCAGCAGCTTCAGGACTGGGTTATCGAGCTCCTATAATTCACCCCTCCACTTT
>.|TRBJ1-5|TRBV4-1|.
CASSQDRGGGQPQHF
TGCGCCAGCAGCCAAGATAGGGGGGGAGGTCAGCCCCAGCATTTT
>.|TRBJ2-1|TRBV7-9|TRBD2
CASSISGSSEQFF
TGTGCCAGCAGCATTAGCGGGAGTAGTGAGCAGTTCTTC
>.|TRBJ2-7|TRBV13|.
CASSLGGFEQYF
TGTGCCAGCAGCTTAGGCGGGTTCGAGCAGTACTTC
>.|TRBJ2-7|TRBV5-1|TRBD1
CASSYDRAYSYEQYF
TGCGCCAGCAGTTACGACAGGGCCTACTCCTACGAGCAGTACTTC
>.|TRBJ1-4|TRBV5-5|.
CASSFAGQEKLFF
TGTGCCAGCAGCTTCGCAGGCCAGGAAAAACTGTTTTTT
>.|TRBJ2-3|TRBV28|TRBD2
CASSPHSGSTDTQYF
TGTGCCAGCAGTCCGCATAGCGGGAGCACAGATACGCAGTATTTT
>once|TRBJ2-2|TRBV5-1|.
CASSLDITGELFF
TGCGCCAGCAGCTTGGATATAACCGGGGAGCTGTTTTTT
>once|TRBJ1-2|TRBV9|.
CASSASVSNYGYTF
TGTGCCAGCAGCGCTTCCGTGAGTAACTATGGCTACACCTTC
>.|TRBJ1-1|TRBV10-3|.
CAISPRGGDTEAFF
TGTGCCATCAGCCCCAGGGGAGGGGACACTGAAGCTTTCTTT
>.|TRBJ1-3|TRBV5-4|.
CASSLQGSSGNTIYF
TGTGCCAGCAGCTTGCAGGGATCCTCTGGAAACACCATATATTTT
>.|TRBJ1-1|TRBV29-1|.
CSVGRVLETEAFF
TGCAGCGTTGGCCGGGTTTTGGAGACTGAAGCTTTCTTT
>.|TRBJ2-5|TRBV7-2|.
CASSSVNYQETQYF
TGTGCCAGCAGCTCGGTCAACTATCAAGAGACCCAGTACTTC
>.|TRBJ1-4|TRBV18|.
CASSPSLGRIEKLFF
TGTGCCAGCTCACCTTCTTTGGGGCGGATCGAAAAACTGTTTTTT
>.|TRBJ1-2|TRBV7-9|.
CASSLGTVYTF
TGTGCCAGCAGCTTAGGGACAGTCTACACCTTC
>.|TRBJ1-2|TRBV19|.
CASSVGTTLVESGGYTF
TGTGCCAGTTCCGTCGGGACAACTCTGGTGGAGTCGGGTGGCTACACCTTC
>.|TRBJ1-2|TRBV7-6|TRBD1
CASSLSGPWDSPYGYTF
TGTGCCAGCAGCTTATCCGGGCCGTGGGACAGCCCCTATGGCTACACCTTC
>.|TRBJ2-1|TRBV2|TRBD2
CASNKLAGNSYNEQFF
TGTGCCAGTAACAAACTAGCGGGTAATTCCTACAATGAGCAGTTCTTC
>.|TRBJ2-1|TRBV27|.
CASSFVLRNEQFF
TGTGCCAGCAGTTTTGTACTTCGTAATGAGCAGTTCTTC
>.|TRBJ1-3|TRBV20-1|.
CSARSGNTIYF
TGCAGTGCTCGCTCTGGAAACACCATATATTTT
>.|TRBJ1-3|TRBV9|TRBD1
CASSGTGGAGNTIYF
TGTGCCAGCAGCGGGACAGGGGGCGCAGGAAACACCATATATTTT
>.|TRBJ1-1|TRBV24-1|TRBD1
CATRGQAHTEAFF
TGTGCCACACGGGGACAGGCCCACACTGAAGCTTTCTTT
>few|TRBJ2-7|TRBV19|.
CASKRQKSSYEQYF
TGTGCCAGTAAAAGACAGAAAAGCTCCTACGAGCAGTACTTC
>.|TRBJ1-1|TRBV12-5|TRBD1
CASGLATGGGTEAFF
TGTGCTAGTGGTTTGGCCACAGGGGGAGGGACTGAAGCTTTCTTT
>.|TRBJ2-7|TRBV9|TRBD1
CASSVGTGTAKNPSYEQYF
TGTGCCAGCAGCGTAGGTACAGGGACAGCTAAAAACCCCTCCTACGAGCAGTACTTC
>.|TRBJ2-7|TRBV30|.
CAWTLGPGSYEQYF
TGTGCCTGGACGCTGGGCCCAGGGTCCTACGAGCAGTACTTC
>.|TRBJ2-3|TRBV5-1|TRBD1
CASSLGGTGPSTDTQYF
TGCGCCAGCAGCTTGGGGGGGACAGGGCCTAGCACAGATACGCAGTATTTT
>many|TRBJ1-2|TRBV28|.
CASSLYGWDSSRGYGYTF
TGTGCCAGCAGCTTATACGGGTGGGACTCATCGAGAGGGTATGGCTACACCTTC
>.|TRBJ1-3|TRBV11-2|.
CASSLLPPDSGNTIYF
TGTGCCAGCAGCTTATTACCCCCAGACTCTGGAAACACCATATATTTT
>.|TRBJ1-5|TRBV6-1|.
CASSDQGGQPQHF
TGTGCCAGCAGTGACCAGGGCGGACAGCCCCAGCATTTT
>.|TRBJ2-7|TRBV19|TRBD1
CASSHGTGRYEQYF
TGTGCCAGTAGTCACGGGACAGGGCGCTACGAGCAGTACTTC
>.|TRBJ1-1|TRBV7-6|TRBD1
CASSEKGPTGDEAFF
TGTGCCAGCAGCGAAAAGGGTCCTACAGGGGACGAAGCTTTCTTT
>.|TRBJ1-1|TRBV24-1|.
CATSDGTEAFF
TGTGCCACCAGTGACGGGACAGAAGCTTTCTTT
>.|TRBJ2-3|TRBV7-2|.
CASSLRGSYAGTDTQYF
TGTGCCAGCAGCCTCCGAGGGAGCTACGCGGGCACAGATACGCAGTATTTT